This T cell receptor (beta chain) comes out of a study of graft-versus-host responses after intestinal transplantation. Sequencing used immunoSEQ multiplex PCR; TCRdb keeps in-frame clones, though not all of them. The repertoire holds approximately 89,000 clones, with more than 80% as singletons. Germline assignment: CDR1 LNHDA and CDR2 SQIVND (reference sequence). V gave up 4 bases and J gave up 2 bases, with 5 bases separating them. This CDR3 has 12 residues. The input for sequencing was PBMCs, taken about 440 days after intestinal transplant. The chain carries TRBV19 and TRBJ1-2; no definite D call. The TCR originated in a human patient who received an intestinal transplant, so some T cells may come from the graft donor. The CDR3 sequence is CASSRQNYGYTF. The DNA of the CDR3 is TGTGCCAGTAGTAGGCAGAACTATGGCTACACCTTC.